Shown below are 28 T cell receptor beta chains from a single sample sequenced in a study of blood T cell repertoires in COVID-19. TCRdb's table, derived via immunoSEQ multiplex PCR, lists solely in-frame clones and lacks some. The table has over 130,000 clones, more than 75% seen once. Source material: peripheral blood. Receptor source: a woman older than 75 with acute or convalescent COVID-19.

This clone was picked up a small number of times. The V call is TRBV5-1, the J call TRBJ2-2, with 9 bases fitting TRBD1. Germline values: CDR1 SGHRS, CDR2 YFSETQ. The CDR3 runs 15 residues. J lost 4 bases, V lost 4 bases, and 5 bases had no gene match. In DNA form, the CDR3 reads TGCGCCAGCAGCACGCAGGGACAGGGCACCGGGGAGCTGTTTTTT. Protein: CASSTQGQGTGELFF.

The CDR3 nucleotides read TGCGCCAGCAGACGAGCGACAGGGACAGAAGCTTTCTTT. The encoded protein is CASRRATGTEAFF. The J gene is TRBJ1-1, the V gene TRBV5-1; TRBD1 agrees at 7 bases. Germline lookup yields CDR1 SGHRS and CDR2 YFSETQ. Unmatched junction bases numbered 9, after V lost 5 bases and J lost 8 bases. This CDR3 has 13 residues.

In nucleotides, the CDR3 is TGTGCCAGCATTATGCGGGAGGGAGATACGCAGTATTTT. Encoded protein: CASIMREGDTQYF. This chain links TRBV2 with TRBJ2-3, with 9 positions matching TRBD2. Losses at the gene ends were 7 bases for V and 5 bases for J; bases not matched to a gene: 4. The CDR3 sequence is 13 residues long. The germline CDR1 and CDR2 sequences are SNHLY and FYNNEI.

The sample holds one count of this clone. The chain recombines TRBV2 with TRBJ2-4; 9 bases are a match to TRBD2. Per germline, CDR1 SNHLY and CDR2 FYNNEI. The V segment lost 6 bases and the J segment 1 base; nucleotides outside the gene matches: 16. The CDR3 contains 19 residues. The CDR3 spells CASRRLRLAEPRAKNIQYF. The DNA for the CDR3 is TGTGCCAGCAGACGGTTGAGACTAGCGGAACCGAGGGCCAAAAACATTCAGTACTTC.

The chain joins TRBV27 to TRBJ2-2, with 11 bases matching TRBD2. Germline CDR1 is MNHEY and CDR2 is SMNVEV (reference sequence). J lost 0 bases, V lost 4 bases, and 1 base had no gene match. The CDR3 totals 16 residues. CDR3 nucleotides: TGTGCCAGCAGTTCGGGACTAGCGGCGAACACCGGGGAGCTGTTTTTT. Its protein product is CASSSGLAANTGELFF.

The chain employs TRBV4-1 and TRBJ2-2; TRBD2 matches at 8 bases. The V segment lost 6 bases and the J segment 7 bases; nucleotides outside the gene matches: 4. Germline V lookup: CDR1 MGHRA, CDR2 YSYEKL. The CDR3 has 13 amino acids. The CDR3 bases are TGCGCCAGCAGGCGGGGGGCAGGCGGGGAGCTGTTTTTT. It translates to CASRRGAGGELFF.

The CDR3 DNA reads TGTGCCAGCAGTGACTCGAAGCCCCGAGACAGGGTTGGTGAAAAACTGTTTTTT. Translating it yields CASSDSKPRDRVGEKLFF. This sequence joins TRBV6-4 and TRBJ1-4; 7 bases match TRBD1. The ends lost 0 bases at V and 7 bases at J; junction bases unmatched: 14. The CDR3 loop spans 18 amino acids. In germline, CDR1 is MRHNA, CDR2 SNTAGT.

This clone was recorded a few times. The chain carries TRBV9 and TRBJ1-2; no reliable D call. The germline V gene encodes CDR1 SGDLS and CDR2 YYNGEE. V dropped 0 bases and J dropped 4 bases, with 13 bases sitting between them. CDR3 length: 15 amino acids. The CDR3 loop is CASSVVPGGGYGYTF. The CDR3 DNA reads TGTGCCAGCAGCGTAGTACCCGGCGGCGGCTATGGCTACACCTTC. The full variable domain, in which reference TRBV9 and TRBJ1-2 provide the parts outside the CDR3, is DSGVTQTPKHLITATGQRVTLRCSPRSGDLSVYWYQQSLDQGLQFLIQYYNGEERAKGNILERFSAQQFPDLHSELNLSSLELGDSALYFCASSVVPGGGYGYTFGSGTRLTVV.

The chain has TRBV7-2 and TRBJ2-2, with 11 bases fitting TRBD2. In germline, CDR1 is SGHTA, CDR2 FQGNSA. The CDR3 covers 16 residues. Losses at the gene ends were 4 bases for V and 3 bases for J; bases not matched to a gene: 4. CDR3 nucleotide sequence: TGTGCCAGCAGCTATCTAGCGGGAGGTTACACCGGGGAGCTGTTTTTT. The encoded protein is CASSYLAGGYTGELFF.

This clone was counted a single time. The chain links TRBV30 to TRBJ1-4; D may be TRBD1 (6 bases). Germline CDR1 and CDR2: GTSNPN and SVGIG (reference sequence). CDR3 size: 14 residues. Trimming removed 7 bases from V and 5 bases from J, with 17 bases in between. CDR3 amino acids: CAYRRGPLNEKLFF. CDR3 DNA sequence: TGTGCCTACAGGCGGGGGCCCCTGAATGAAAAACTGTTTTTT. Full variable domain (remainder filled in from reference TRBV30 and TRBJ1-4): SQTIHQWPATLVQPVGSPLSLECTVEGTSNPNLYWYRQAAGRGLQLLFYSVGIGQISSEVPQNLSASRPQDRQFILSSKKLLLSDSGFYLCAYRRGPLNEKLFFGSGTQLSVL.

V gene TRBV7-7 combines with J gene TRBJ2-2; 9 bases line up with TRBD2. Looked up from germline, CDR1 is SSHAT and CDR2 is FNYEAQ (reference sequence). The V segment lost 10 bases and the J segment 5 bases; nucleotides outside the gene matches: 2. CDR3 length equals 12 residues. CDR3 bases: TGTGCCACCGCGGGGGGGACCGGGGAGCTGTTTTTT. It encodes CATAGGTGELFF.

This chain connects TRBV29-1 to TRBJ1-2; TRBD1 agrees at 10 bases. Trimming took 5 bases from V and 8 from J; bases not matched to a gene: 8. This CDR3 contains 13 residues. Germline CDR1 reads SQVTM; CDR2 reads ANQGSEA. Here the CDR3 reads CSVSTGGGMGYTF. Written as DNA, the CDR3 is TGCAGCGTTTCGACAGGGGGCGGTATGGGCTACACCTTC.

This clone is a singleton in its sample. CDR3 sequence (DNA): TGTGCCAGCAGTTACCACCAGGGGGATTGGGACGAGCAGTACTTC. Translating gives CASSYHQGDWDEQYF. The rearrangement links TRBV28 to TRBJ2-7, with 7 bases that match TRBD1. After removal of 4 bases from V and 5 bases from J, the junction contained 11 bases not matched to a gene. Germline V gene data show CDR1 as MDHEN and CDR2 as SYDVKM. This CDR3 is built from 15 residues.

This clone has just a few counts. V usage is TRBV28 and J usage is TRBJ1-1; 10 bases are shared with TRBD1. With 5 bases clipped from V and 5 bases from J, the junction kept 8 bases outside the gene matches. The CDR3 has 15 amino acids. CDR1 MDHEN and CDR2 SYDVKM come from the germline V gene. CDR3 sequence reads: CASSGAGTGDTEAFF. The DNA of the CDR3 is TGTGCCAGCAGTGGAGCCGGGACAGGGGATACTGAAGCTTTCTTT.

In this sample, this clone turned up once. The CDR3 bases are TGTGCCACCAGTGCGGGACAGGGAAAAGGCTACACCTTC. Translation gives CATSAGQGKGYTF. The chain carries TRBV24-1 and TRBJ1-2; the match to TRBD1 covers 9 bases. Per the germline V gene, CDR1 is KGHDR and CDR2 is SFDVKD. J lost 8 bases, V lost 5 bases, and 5 bases had no gene match. This CDR3 comprises 13 residues.

The chain recombines TRBV5-1 with TRBJ2-3, with D tentatively TRBD2 (6 bases). The CDR3 consists of 14 residues. V lost 4 bases, J lost 5 bases, and 14 bases lay in between. Germline values: CDR1 SGHRS, CDR2 YFSETQ. DNA of the CDR3: TGCGCCAGCAGCCGGCGGGGCGACGGAGATACGCAGTATTTT. This gives the protein CASSRRGDGDTQYF.

The chain couples TRBV27 to TRBJ2-5; 10 positions agree with TRBD1. Germline V CDR1 and CDR2: MNHEY, SMNVEV (reference sequence). The CDR3 runs to 15 residues. Losses at the gene ends were 4 bases for V and 4 bases for J; bases not matched to a gene: 6. The CDR3 reads CASSWGTGVIETQYF. The CDR3, as DNA: TGTGCCAGCAGTTGGGGGACAGGGGTTATAGAGACCCAGTACTTC.

J is TRBJ1-1 and V is TRBV7-9; D possibly corresponds to TRBD1 (5 bases). CDR3 length: 17 residues. Looked up from germline, CDR1 is SEHNR and CDR2 is FQNEAQ (reference sequence). Trimming took 8 bases from V and 0 from J, leaving 22 bases between them. In DNA, the CDR3 is TGTGCCAGCCGCTATAACATGGAGGGACCCATGAACACTGAAGCTTTCTTT. This gives the protein CASRYNMEGPMNTEAFF.

The chain recombines TRBV9 with TRBJ1-1, with no clear D. This CDR3 is 14 amino acids long. V gave up 0 bases and J gave up 6 bases, with 12 bases separating them. Germline CDR1 reads SGDLS; CDR2 reads YYNGEE. CDR3 in amino acids: CASSVAGDLSEAFF. The CDR3 coding sequence is TGTGCCAGCAGCGTAGCCGGGGATCTCTCTGAAGCTTTCTTT.

The chain combines TRBV18 with TRBJ1-6; tentative D call: TRBD1 (5 bases). There are 14 residues in the CDR3. With 3 bases removed from V and 6 bases from J, the gap between germline ends came to 9 bases. CDR1 and CDR2 from the germline V gene are KGHSH and LQKENI. CDR3 in amino acids: CASSPGQGNSPLHF. For the CDR3, the DNA is TGTGCCAGCTCACCGGGGCAGGGTAATTCACCCCTCCACTTT. The full variable domain, in which reference TRBV18 and TRBJ1-6 provide the parts outside the CDR3, is NAGVMQNPRHLVRRRGQEARLRCSPMKGHSHVYWYRQLPEEGLKFMVYLQKENIIDESGMPKERFSAEFPKEGPSILRIQQVVRGDSAAYFCASSPGQGNSPLHFGNGTRLTVT.

The chain combines TRBV10-2 with TRBJ1-5, with 10 bases aligning to TRBD1. In germline, CDR1 is WSHSY, CDR2 SAAADI. Losses at the gene ends were 6 bases for V and 2 bases for J; bases not matched to a gene: 4. CDR3 length: 15 amino acids. In nucleotides, the CDR3 is TGCGCCAGCAGCGACAGGGGGCTCGGCAATCAGCCCCAGCATTTT. Encoded protein: CASSDRGLGNQPQHF.

This clone was seen once. The gene calls are TRBV28 and TRBJ1-5; tentatively, D is TRBD1 (6 bases). Germline CDR1 MDHEN, CDR2 SYDVKM. The CDR3 loop spans 15 amino acids. The V gene lost 5 bases and the J gene lost 7 bases, with 18 bases spanning the gap. The CDR3 spells CASSRRQASWQPQHF. CDR3 nucleotides: TGTGCCAGCAGTAGACGACAGGCTTCATGGCAGCCCCAGCATTTT.

The V call is TRBV7-6, the J call TRBJ1-1; D is perhaps TRBD1 (5 bases). The CDR3 is 13 amino acids. Per the germline V gene, CDR1 is SGHVS and CDR2 is FNYEAQ. Trimming left V 1 base short and J 10 bases short, with 13 bases between. CDR3 DNA sequence: TGTGCCAGCAGCTTAGGAAGTGGTCAGGGAGCTTTCTTT. It specifies CASSLGSGQGAFF.

The J gene is TRBJ2-5, the V gene TRBV5-1; perhaps TRBD2 as D (6 bases). This CDR3 comprises 13 residues. Germline V gives CDR1 SGHRS, CDR2 YFSETQ. Trimming took off 3 bases at V and 5 bases at J, with 11 bases between the two ends. CDR3 sequence reads: CASSYGSGETQYF. The CDR3 nucleotides read TGCGCCAGCAGCTACGGGAGTGGGGAGACCCAGTACTTC.

The genes are TRBV5-1 and TRBJ1-3; D perhaps matches TRBD1 (5 bases). Germline V gene data show CDR1 as SGHRS and CDR2 as YFSETQ. This CDR3 spans 15 amino acids. Trimming stripped 0 bases from V and 5 bases from J, with 12 bases between. CDR3 DNA: TGCGCCAGCAGCTTGGGGTCAGGGCGGAGAAACACCATATATTTT. It specifies CASSLGSGRRNTIYF.

This clone came up once. CDR3 in DNA: TGTGCCAGCAGTTACTCGAGGCAGTTTAACTATGGCTACACCTTC. Translation: CASSYSRQFNYGYTF. The V gene is TRBV6-2 or TRBV6-3, the J gene TRBJ1-2; D unresolved. The CDR3 sequence is 15 residues long. Trimming left V 0 bases short and J 1 base short, with 9 bases between. Germline V lookup: CDR1 MNHEY, CDR2 SVGEGT.

The chain recombines TRBV2 with TRBJ1-2; D uncertain. The germline V and J ends were trimmed by 4 bases and 8 bases, with 11 bases remaining between them. This CDR3 comprises 12 residues. Germline V gene sequence: CDR1 SNHLY, CDR2 FYNNEI. The CDR3 sequence is CASSVNGEGYTF. CDR3 DNA: TGTGCCAGCAGTGTTAACGGGGAAGGCTACACCTTC.

This chain uses TRBV19 with TRBJ2-7; the D gene is possibly TRBD2 (5 bases). CDR3 length: 13 residues. From germline, CDR1 is LNHDA and CDR2 SQIVND (reference sequence). Trimming left V 5 bases short and J 12 bases short, with 20 bases between. The CDR3 reads CASSPTTGSRGYF. The CDR3 coding sequence is TGTGCCAGTAGTCCCACCACGGGGTCCCGGGGGTACTTC.